The 18 T cell receptor beta chains presented below share a single source sample, sequenced in a study of shared clonotypes between healthy human individuals. Measured with immunoSEQ multiplex PCR; TCRdb has only the in-frame clones, and not every one. Here the sample spans approximately 1.9 million clones, just under 95% being singletons. Only CD45RO-negative cells positively selected for CCR7 counted as naive CD8 cells, so terminally differentiated effector memory CD45RA+ cells were excluded. What was sequenced was naive CD8+ T cells from PBMCs. Receptors originate from a man younger than 35 in good health. Some clones in this sample may be carry-over from other donors' samples.

Notes on this clone: The same CDR3 can be traced to other DNA sequences in this sample. The chain recombines TRBV27 with TRBJ1-1, with TRBD1 identical over 7 bases. J lost 5 bases, V lost 5 bases, and 2 bases had no gene match. Germline V CDR1 and CDR2: MNHEY, SMNVEV (reference sequence). This CDR3 is 12 amino acids long. In DNA form, the CDR3 reads TGTGCCAGCAGTCCAGGGGGTACTGAAGCTTTCTTT. As protein: CASSPGGTEAFF.

The CDR3 here is CALFPWDTLSGNTIYF. CDR3 bases: TGTGCCTTATTTCCCTGGGACACCCTATCTGGAAACACCATATATTTT. V and J are TRBV30 and TRBJ1-3; a weak D match, TRBD1 (6 bases). The germline V and J ends were trimmed by 7 bases and 1 base, with 20 bases remaining between them. Looked up from germline, CDR1 is GTSNPN and CDR2 is SVGIG (reference sequence). The CDR3 spans 16 residues.

To note about this clone: Within the sample, other DNA sequences also encode this same CDR3. V gene TRBV18 combines with J gene TRBJ2-2; 7 bases fit TRBD2. With 3 bases clipped from V and 1 base from J, the junction kept 2 bases outside the gene matches. The CDR3 has 15 residues. Germline-derived CDR1 and CDR2 are KGHSH and LQKENI. As DNA, the CDR3 is TGTGCCAGCTCACCGGGAGGGAGGAACACCGGGGAGCTGTTTTTT. Its protein is CASSPGGRNTGELFF.

Only one count was recorded for this clone. The rearrangement uses TRBV7-8 and TRBJ2-5; 13 bases are shared with TRBD2. The CDR3 has 17 residues. CDR1 is SGHVS and CDR2 is FQNEAQ in the germline V gene. V lost 5 bases and J lost 5; bases outside the gene matches: 11. The CDR3 DNA is TGTGCCAGCAGCCGTGGACTAGCGGGAGTGGTTGGGGAGACCCAGTACTTC. Protein sequence: CASSRGLAGVVGETQYF. Combining the CDR3 with reference TRBV7-8 and TRBJ2-5 gives the whole variable domain GAGVSQSPRYKVAKRGQDVALRCDPISGHVSLFWYQQALGQGPEFLTYFQNEAQLDKSGLPSDRFFAERPEGSVSTLKIQRTQQEDSAVYLCASSRGLAGVVGETQYFGPGTRLLVL.

This clone was detected a few times. The chain combines TRBV4-1 with TRBJ1-1; no definite D call. Germline loops: CDR1 MGHRA, CDR2 YSYEKL. Trimming cost V 7 bases and J 0 bases, with 9 bases left between them. The length of the CDR3 is 13 residues. CDR3 DNA sequence: TGCGCCAGCACACGCGGAGTGAACACTGAAGCTTTCTTT. Translated, it gives CASTRGVNTEAFF.

J is TRBJ1-4 and V is TRBV19; unclear D gene. The CDR3 covers 17 residues. Germline CDR1 and CDR2: LNHDA and SQIVND (reference sequence). V was trimmed by 1 base and J by 0 bases, leaving 12 bases between them. CDR3 loop: CASSIGQLKSTNEKLFF. The CDR3 DNA reads TGTGCCAGTAGTATAGGGCAACTGAAATCAACTAATGAAAAACTGTTTTTT.

This clone was seen once. The V and J genes are TRBV4-1 and TRBJ2-7; D call uncertain. This CDR3 comprises 13 residues. CDR1 and CDR2 (germline): MGHRA, YSYEKL. Deletions cut 5 bases from V and 0 bases from J, with 8 bases between. CDR3 DNA sequence: TGCGCCAGCAGCTCGATTAACTCCTACGAGCAGTACTTC. Its protein is CASSSINSYEQYF.

The V call is TRBV7-8, the J call TRBJ2-7; D may be TRBD1 (5 bases). V was pared by 0 bases and J by 5 bases, with 8 bases between. The CDR3 is 13 amino acids. CDR1 is SGHVS, CDR2 FQNEAQ, per germline. The CDR3 bases are TGTGCCAGCAGCTTAGCAGGGGAAGACGAGCAGTACTTC. It translates to CASSLAGEDEQYF.

The chain employs TRBV5-1 and TRBJ1-2; 7 bases fit TRBD1. Germline assignment: CDR1 SGHRS and CDR2 YFSETQ. The length of the CDR3 is 14 residues. The V gene end was trimmed by 0 bases and the J gene end by 4 bases; junction bases not matched to a gene: 3. The DNA of the CDR3 is TGCGCCAGCAGCTTGGACAGGGGACTCTATGGCTACACCTTC. It codes for CASSLDRGLYGYTF.

The genes are TRBV15 and TRBJ1-5, with TRBD1 matching 8 bases. J gave up 4 bases and V 1 base, and 6 bases lay outside the gene matches. Germline V CDR1 and CDR2: LNHNV, YYDKDF (reference sequence). The length of the CDR3 is 16 residues. The CDR3 DNA sequence: TGTGCCACCAGCAGAGGAGTCGGACAGGGTAATCAGCCCCAGCATTTT. Amino acid sequence: CATSRGVGQGNQPQHF. The whole variable domain, filled in from reference TRBV15 and TRBJ1-5, reads DAMVIQNPRYQVTQFGKPVTLSCSQTLNHNVMYWYQQKSSQAPKLLFHYYDKDFNNEADTPDNFQSRRPNTSFCFLDIRSPGLGDTAMYLCATSRGVGQGNQPQHFGDGTRLSIL.

A single count supports this clone. The chain has TRBV19 and TRBJ2-1; 7 bases line up with TRBD1. With V trimmed by 5 bases and J by 0 bases, 4 bases remained unmatched. Germline values: CDR1 LNHDA, CDR2 SQIVND (reference sequence). This CDR3 is built from 15 residues. CDR3 residues: CASSYDRASYNEQFF. The CDR3 nucleotides are TGTGCCAGTAGTTACGACAGGGCCTCCTACAATGAGCAGTTCTTC.

The chain recombines TRBV19 with TRBJ1-4, with 8 bases matching TRBD1. Germline loops: CDR1 LNHDA, CDR2 SQIVND (reference sequence). The J segment lost 7 bases and the V segment lost 4 bases, leaving 11 bases of the junction unmatched. The CDR3 consists of 16 residues. CDR3 protein: CASSKPLVDRAEKLFF. For the CDR3, the DNA is TGTGCCAGTAGTAAGCCCTTAGTGGACAGGGCTGAAAAACTGTTTTTT.

The chain uses TRBV7-9 and TRBJ1-1; D possibly corresponds to TRBD1 (5 bases). Germline V lookup: CDR1 SEHNR, CDR2 FQNEAQ (reference sequence). Trimming removed 1 base at V and 7 bases at J, with 10 bases between. The CDR3 spans 13 residues. This CDR3 is CASSLGGQIEAFF. CDR3 DNA: TGTGCCAGCAGCTTAGGGGGCCAGATTGAAGCTTTCTTT.

This chain uses TRBV7-9 with TRBJ2-2; D unclear. The CDR3 extends over 13 amino acids. Germline V lookup: CDR1 SEHNR, CDR2 FQNEAQ (reference sequence). With 11 bases removed from V and 4 bases from J, the gap between germline ends came to 14 bases. The CDR3 nucleotides read TGTGCCTGGCGCCCGAGCCTCACCGGGGAGCTGTTTTTT. It encodes CAWRPSLTGELFF.

Details on this clone: Other DNA sequences in this sample translate to the same CDR3. The chain combines TRBV4-1 with TRBJ2-7; no clear D. CDR1 is MGHRA and CDR2 is YSYEKL in the germline V gene. V lost 1 base, J lost 2 bases, and 6 bases lay in between. The CDR3 runs 13 residues. In nucleotides, the CDR3 is TGCGCCAGCAGCCAAGGGTCTCCCTACGAGCAGTACTTC. As protein: CASSQGSPYEQYF.

This chain connects TRBV5-1 to TRBJ2-2; 13 nucleotides match TRBD2. Germline CDR1 and CDR2: SGHRS and YFSETQ. The CDR3 contains 18 residues. The ends lost 4 bases at V and 5 bases at J; junction bases unmatched: 11. The CDR3 here is CASSLRGLAGVGTGELFF. CDR3 sequence (DNA): TGCGCCAGCAGCCTACGTGGACTAGCGGGAGTGGGGACCGGGGAGCTGTTTTTT. The variable domain in full, completed from reference TRBV5-1 and TRBJ2-2, reads KAGVTQTPRYLIKTRGQQVTLSCSPISGHRSVSWYQQTPGQGLQFLFEYFSETQRNKGNFPGRFSGRQFSNSRSEMNVSTLELGDSALYLCASSLRGLAGVGTGELFFGEGSRLTVL.

This chain joins TRBV6-1 and TRBJ1-2, with a possible D match to TRBD1 (6 bases). V was pared by 3 bases and J by 0 bases, with 14 bases between. The CDR3 covers 16 residues. Germline assignment: CDR1 MNHNS and CDR2 SASEGT. The CDR3 sequence is CASSEMRQAPNYGYTF. The DNA of the CDR3 is TGTGCCAGCAGTGAGATGAGACAGGCCCCTAACTATGGCTACACCTTC.

For this clone: Distinct nucleotide sequences in the sample also encode this CDR3. Written as DNA, the CDR3 is TGTGCCAGCAGTTCCGGACAGGGGGTTCAGCCCCAGCATTTT. This encodes CASSSGQGVQPQHF. V gene TRBV28 combines with J gene TRBJ1-5; 10 bases line up with TRBD1. The CDR3 runs to 14 residues. In germline, CDR1 is MDHEN, CDR2 SYDVKM. With V trimmed by 4 bases and J by 6 bases, 3 bases remained unmatched.